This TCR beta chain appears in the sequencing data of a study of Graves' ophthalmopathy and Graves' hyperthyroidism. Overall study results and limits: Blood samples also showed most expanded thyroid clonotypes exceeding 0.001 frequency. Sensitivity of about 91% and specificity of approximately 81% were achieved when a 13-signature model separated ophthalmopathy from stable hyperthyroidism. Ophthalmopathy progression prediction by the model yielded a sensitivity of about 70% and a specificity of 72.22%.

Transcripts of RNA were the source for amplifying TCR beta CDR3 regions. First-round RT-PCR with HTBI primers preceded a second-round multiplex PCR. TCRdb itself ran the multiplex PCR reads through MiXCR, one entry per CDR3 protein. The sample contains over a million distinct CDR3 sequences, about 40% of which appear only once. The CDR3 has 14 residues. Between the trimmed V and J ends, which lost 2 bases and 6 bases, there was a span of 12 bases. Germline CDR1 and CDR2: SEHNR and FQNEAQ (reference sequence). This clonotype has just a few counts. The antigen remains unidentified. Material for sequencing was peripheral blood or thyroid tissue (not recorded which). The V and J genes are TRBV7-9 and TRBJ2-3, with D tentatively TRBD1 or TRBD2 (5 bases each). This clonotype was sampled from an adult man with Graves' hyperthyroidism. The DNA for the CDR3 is TGTGCCAGCAGCTTATGGGACGGTGGCGATACGCAGTATTTT. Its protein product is CASSLWDGGDTQYF.